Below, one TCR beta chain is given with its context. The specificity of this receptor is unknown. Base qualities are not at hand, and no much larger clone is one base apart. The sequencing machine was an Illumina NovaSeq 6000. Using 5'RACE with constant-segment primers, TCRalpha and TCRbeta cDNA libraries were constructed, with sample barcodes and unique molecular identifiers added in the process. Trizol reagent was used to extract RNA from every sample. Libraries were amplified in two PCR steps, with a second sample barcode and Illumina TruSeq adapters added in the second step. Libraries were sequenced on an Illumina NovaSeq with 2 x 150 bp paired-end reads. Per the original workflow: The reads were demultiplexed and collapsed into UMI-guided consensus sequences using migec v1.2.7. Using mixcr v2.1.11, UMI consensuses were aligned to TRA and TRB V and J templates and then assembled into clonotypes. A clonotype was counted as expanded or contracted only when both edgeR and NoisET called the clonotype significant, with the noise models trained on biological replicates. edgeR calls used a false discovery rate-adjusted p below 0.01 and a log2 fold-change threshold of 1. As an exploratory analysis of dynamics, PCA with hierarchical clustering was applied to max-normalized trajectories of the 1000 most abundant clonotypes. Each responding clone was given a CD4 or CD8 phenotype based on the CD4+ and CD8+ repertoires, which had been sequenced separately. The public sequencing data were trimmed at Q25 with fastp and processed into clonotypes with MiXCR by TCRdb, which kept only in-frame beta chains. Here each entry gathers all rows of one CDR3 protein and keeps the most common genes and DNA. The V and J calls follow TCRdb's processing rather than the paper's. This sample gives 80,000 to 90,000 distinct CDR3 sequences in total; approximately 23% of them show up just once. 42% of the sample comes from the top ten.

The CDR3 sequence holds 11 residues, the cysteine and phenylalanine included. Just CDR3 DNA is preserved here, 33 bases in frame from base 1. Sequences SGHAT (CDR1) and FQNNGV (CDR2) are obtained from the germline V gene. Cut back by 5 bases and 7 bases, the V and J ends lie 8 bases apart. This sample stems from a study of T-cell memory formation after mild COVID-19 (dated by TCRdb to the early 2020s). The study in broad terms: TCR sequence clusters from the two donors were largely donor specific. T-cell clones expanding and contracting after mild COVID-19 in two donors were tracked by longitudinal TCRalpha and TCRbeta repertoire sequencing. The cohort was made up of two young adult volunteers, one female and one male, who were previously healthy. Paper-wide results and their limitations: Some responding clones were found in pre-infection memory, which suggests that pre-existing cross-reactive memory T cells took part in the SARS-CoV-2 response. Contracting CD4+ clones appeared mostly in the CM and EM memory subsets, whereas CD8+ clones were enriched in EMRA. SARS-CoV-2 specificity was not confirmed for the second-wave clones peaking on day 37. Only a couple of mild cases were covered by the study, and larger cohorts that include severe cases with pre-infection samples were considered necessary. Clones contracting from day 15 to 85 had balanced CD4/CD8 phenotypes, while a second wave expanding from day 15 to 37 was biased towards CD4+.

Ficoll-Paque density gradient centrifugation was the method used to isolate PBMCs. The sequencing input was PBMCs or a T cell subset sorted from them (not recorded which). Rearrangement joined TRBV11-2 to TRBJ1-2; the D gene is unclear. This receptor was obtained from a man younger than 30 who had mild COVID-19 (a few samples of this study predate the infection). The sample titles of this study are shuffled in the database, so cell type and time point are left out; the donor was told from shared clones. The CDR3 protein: CASSPDPGYTF. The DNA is TGTGCCAGCAGCCCCGACCCTGGCTACACCTTC. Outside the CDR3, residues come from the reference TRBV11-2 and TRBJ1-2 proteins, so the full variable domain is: EAGVAQSPRYKIIEKRQSVAFWCNPISGHATLYWYQQILGQGPKLLIQFQNNGVVDDSQLPKDRFSAERLKGVDSTLKIQPAKLEDSAVYLCASSPDPGYTFGSGTRLTVV.